The 24 T cell receptor beta chains reported below all come from one sample, sequenced in a study of blood T cell repertoires in COVID-19. The protocol was immunoSEQ multiplex PCR, while the TCRdb copy is restricted to in-frame clones and leaves out a portion. This sample has more than 110,000 clones, with 80% to 85% found just once. Sequenced sample: peripheral blood. These receptors were collected from a woman aged 80 or over with acute or convalescent COVID-19.

This clone was counted a single time. The rearrangement uses TRBV7-2 and TRBJ2-2, with 9 bases aligning to TRBD2. The length of the CDR3 is 17 residues. The V gene's germline CDR1 is SGHTA and CDR2 FQGNSA. The ends lost 1 base at V and 3 bases at J; junction bases unmatched: 6. CDR3 sequence: CASSLVSSGEDTGELFF. CDR3 nucleotide sequence: TGTGCCAGCAGCTTAGTTTCTAGCGGGGAGGACACCGGGGAGCTGTTTTTT.

The CDR3 DNA is TGTGCCACCAGCAGTGGGACCGGGACTAGCGGGATGAGGGAGCAGTTCTTC. Its translation is CATSSGTGTSGMREQFF. J is TRBJ2-1 and V is TRBV15, with 13 bases lining up with TRBD2. CDR1 is LNHNV, CDR2 YYDKDF, per germline (reference sequence). The CDR3 covers 17 residues. Trimming removed 3 bases from V and 10 bases from J; junction bases left unmatched: 12. Complete variable domain (other parts from reference TRBV15 and TRBJ2-1): DAMVIQNPRYQVTQFGKPVTLSCSQTLNHNVMYWYQQKSSQAPKLLFHYYDKDFNNEADTPDNFQSRRPNTSFCFLDIRSPGLGDTAMYLCATSSGTGTSGMREQFFGPGTRLTVL.

As to this clone: At one end, the junction sequence differs from germline, possibly due to a read error. V is TRBV4-1 and J is TRBJ1-1, with TRBD1 as a possible D gene (5 bases). From germline, CDR1 is MGHRA and CDR2 YSYEKL. The CDR3 has 12 amino acids. CDR3 nucleotide sequence: TGCGCCAGCAGCCAAGAAGAATCAAGACAGTCATTT. This encodes CASSQEESRQSF.

The chain has TRBV19 and TRBJ2-1; D unclear. Per the germline V gene, CDR1 is LNHDA and CDR2 is SQIVND (reference sequence). The CDR3 length is 16 residues. The germline V and J ends were trimmed by 7 bases and 0 bases, with 16 bases remaining between them. The CDR3 DNA reads TGTGCCAGTACCCCACACGCCCCTAGCTCCTACAATGAGCAGTTCTTC. Encoded protein: CASTPHAPSSYNEQFF.

Of note for this clone: It is likely a read error, because the conserved phenylalanine at the end of the CDR3 is missing. This sequence joins TRBV28 and TRBJ1-1; TRBD1 aligns across 9 bases. The CDR3 has 15 amino acids. Germline V gives CDR1 MDHEN, CDR2 SYDVKM. V shed 5 bases and J 2 bases; nucleotides not matched to a gene: 6. The CDR3 nucleotides are TGTGCCAGCAGTGATCAGGACAGGGGAAACACTGAAGCTTTCCTT. Its translation: CASSDQDRGNTEAFL.

The chain uses TRBV2 and TRBJ2-1, with 7 bases matching TRBD2. Trimming at V came to 6 bases and at J to 10 bases, leaving 12 bases not matched to a gene. This CDR3 contains 14 residues. From germline, CDR1 is SNHLY and CDR2 FYNNEI. The CDR3 sequence: CASSGQRGDVEQFF. DNA of the CDR3: TGTGCCAGCAGCGGGCAGCGGGGAGATGTCGAGCAGTTCTTC.

The chain uses TRBV11-3 and TRBJ2-1; D gene uncertain. Looked up from germline, CDR1 is SGHNT and CDR2 is YENEEA. Trimming left V 1 base short and J 7 bases short, with 8 bases between. The CDR3 length is 13 residues. CDR3 residues: CASSLGTENEQFF. The CDR3 DNA is TGTGCCAGCAGCTTAGGAACTGAGAATGAGCAGTTCTTC. Together with reference TRBV11-3 and TRBJ2-1, the CDR3 gives the full variable domain: EAGVVQSPRYKIIEKKQPVAFWCNPISGHNTLYWYLQNLGQGPELLIRYENEEAVDDSQLPKDRFSAERLKGVDSTLKIQPAELGDSAVYLCASSLGTENEQFFGPGTRLTVL.

J is TRBJ2-1 and V is TRBV11-3; 13 positions agree with TRBD2. V dropped 8 bases and J dropped 8; count of bases not matched to a gene: 3. The germline V gene has CDR1 SGHNT and CDR2 YENEEA. This CDR3 has 13 amino acids. Here the CDR3 reads CASGLAGDDEQFF. The CDR3 DNA reads as TGTGCCAGCGGACTAGCGGGAGACGATGAGCAGTTCTTC.

The chain uses TRBV7-2 and TRBJ2-7, with D possibly TRBD1 on 6 matching bases. V was pared by 4 bases and J by 3 bases, with 16 bases between. Germline assignment: CDR1 SGHTA and CDR2 FQGNSA. CDR3 size: 15 residues. The CDR3 nucleotides read TGTGCCAGCAGCTATTATGGACAGAGCTTCTACGAGCAGTACTTC. Residues: CASSYYGQSFYEQYF.

This sequence joins TRBV25-1 and TRBJ2-5; maybe TRBD2 (6 bases). CDR3 length: 15 amino acids. Germline-derived CDR1 and CDR2 are MGHDK and SYGVNS. The ends were cut back, 4 bases at V and 2 bases at J, with 14 bases in the middle. The CDR3 loop is CASSAGRGRQETQYF. CDR3 nucleotides: TGTGCCAGCAGTGCTGGGCGAGGGAGGCAAGAGACCCAGTACTTC.

The chain has TRBV7-9 and TRBJ2-3, with 11 bases fitting TRBD2. Germline trimming cut 5 bases from V and 2 bases from J; bases unmatched to any gene: 9. This CDR3 contains 17 residues. Germline V gene sequence: CDR1 SEHNR, CDR2 FQNEAQ (reference sequence). The CDR3 DNA is TGTGCCAGCAGCCCCCTAGCGGGGGGACAAGACACAGATACGCAGTATTTT. It specifies CASSPLAGGQDTDTQYF. Together with reference TRBV7-9 and TRBJ2-3, the CDR3 gives the full variable domain: DTGVSQNPRHKITKRGQNVTFRCDPISEHNRLYWYRQTLGQGPEFLTYFQNEAQLEKSRLLSDRFSAERPKGSFSTLEIQRTEQGDSAMYLCASSPLAGGQDTDTQYFGPGTRLTVL.

V is TRBV18 and J is TRBJ2-5, with 12 bases lining up with TRBD2. CDR3 size: 18 residues. Looked up from germline, CDR1 is KGHSH and CDR2 is LQKENI. V shed 6 bases, J shed 1 base, and the junction held 12 bases outside the gene matches. The CDR3 coding sequence is TGTGCCAGCTCTCCTCCCCGACTAGCGGGAGTCCCCCAAGAGACCCAGTACTTC. It yields the protein CASSPPRLAGVPQETQYF.

V usage is TRBV3-1 (or the pseudogene TRBV3-2) and J usage is TRBJ2-2, with D tentatively TRBD2 (6 bases). Germline CDR1 reads LGHDT; CDR2 reads YNNKEL (reference sequence). The length of the CDR3 is 14 residues. Trimming took off 3 bases at V and 3 bases at J, with 8 bases between the two ends. The CDR3 is CASSHPGDTGELFF. DNA for the CDR3: TGTGCCAGCAGCCACCCGGGGGACACCGGGGAGCTGTTTTTT.

This rearrangement joins TRBV10-3 to TRBJ1-1; no clear D gene. This CDR3 has 14 residues. The germline V gene has CDR1 ENHRY and CDR2 SYGVKD. The V end lost 7 bases, the J end lost 1 base, and 13 bases lay between the germline ends. The CDR3 here is CAITAGRGNTEAFF. Written as DNA, the CDR3 is TGTGCCATCACGGCAGGTCGTGGGAACACTGAAGCTTTCTTT.

The V gene is TRBV5-1, the J gene TRBJ2-7; the match to TRBD1 covers 7 bases. Unmatched junction bases numbered 7, after V lost 1 base and J lost 0 bases. The CDR3 runs 16 residues. Germline values: CDR1 SGHRS, CDR2 YFSETQ. The DNA of the CDR3 is TGCGCCAGCAGCTTGCAAGGGGGCGGTTCCTCCTACGAGCAGTACTTC. It translates to CASSLQGGGSSYEQYF. The full variable domain, its missing parts supplied by reference TRBV5-1 and TRBJ2-7, is KAGVTQTPRYLIKTRGQQVTLSCSPISGHRSVSWYQQTPGQGLQFLFEYFSETQRNKGNFPGRFSGRQFSNSRSEMNVSTLELGDSALYLCASSLQGGGSSYEQYFGPGTRLTVT.

J is TRBJ2-7 and V is TRBV10-2; TRBD1 matches at 7 bases. The V and J ends lost 10 bases and 5 bases, in that order; junction bases with no gene match: 8. This CDR3 contains 12 residues. Germline CDR1 reads WSHSY; CDR2 reads SAAADI. CDR3 DNA sequence: TGCGCCACCCTAGACAGGGCGGACGAGCAGTACTTC. Residues: CATLDRADEQYF.

The chain links TRBV30 to TRBJ2-1; 8 bases agree with TRBD2. Germline V CDR1 and CDR2: GTSNPN, SVGIG (reference sequence). The CDR3 totals 15 residues. V lost 3 bases to trimming and J lost 0 bases; unmatched junction nucleotides: 4. The CDR3: CAWRLAGSSYNEQFF. The CDR3 region has the DNA TGTGCCTGGAGGTTAGCGGGGAGCTCCTACAATGAGCAGTTCTTC. Full variable domain (rest looked up from reference TRBV30 and TRBJ2-1): SQTIHQWPATLVQPVGSPLSLECTVEGTSNPNLYWYRQAAGRGLQLLFYSVGIGQISSEVPQNLSASRPQDRQFILSSKKLLLSDSGFYLCAWRLAGSSYNEQFFGPGTRLTVL.

This clone appeared a single time. The rearrangement links TRBV27 to TRBJ2-5; TRBD2 might be the D (5 bases). Germline lookup yields CDR1 MNHEY and CDR2 SMNVEV (reference sequence). There are 14 residues in the CDR3. The ends were cut back, 6 bases at V and 4 bases at J, with 15 bases in the middle. Here the CDR3 reads CASSYTGLGETQYF. DNA of the CDR3: TGTGCCAGCAGCTACACTGGACTCGGAGAGACCCAGTACTTC.

The genes are TRBV29-1 and TRBJ2-1; weak D call: TRBD2 (5 bases). The germline V gene has CDR1 SQVTM and CDR2 ANQGSEA. With 3 bases removed from V and 12 bases from J, the gap between germline ends came to 6 bases. CDR3 length equals 9 residues. DNA of the CDR3: TGCAGCGTTGACGAGGGGCAGTTCTTC. This encodes CSVDEGQFF.

The J gene is TRBJ2-7, the V gene TRBV2; possibly TRBD2 for D (5 bases). Germline V gives CDR1 SNHLY, CDR2 FYNNEI. V was trimmed by 8 bases and J by 4 bases, leaving 21 bases between them. The CDR3 has 15 residues. CDR3 region: CASAARRGPLYEQYF. The CDR3 nucleotides read TGTGCCAGCGCGGCGAGGAGAGGGCCCTTGTACGAGCAGTACTTC.

This clone was counted a single time. The chain carries TRBV28 and TRBJ1-2; a weak D match, TRBD1 (6 bases). Germline V gene sequence: CDR1 MDHEN, CDR2 SYDVKM. CDR3 length equals 14 residues. The V end lost 3 bases, the J end lost 7 bases, and 15 bases lay between the germline ends. CDR3 region: CASSFGRGSLGYTF. The CDR3 DNA is TGTGCCAGCAGTTTTGGCAGGGGTTCTCTTGGCTACACCTTC.

The chain employs TRBV5-4 and TRBJ2-5; 8 nucleotides line up with TRBD2. V was clipped by 0 bases and J by 1 base; unmatched bases: 5. CDR3 length: 16 residues. The V gene's germline CDR1 is SGHNT and CDR2 YYREEE (reference sequence). This CDR3 reads CASSLGLSGAQETQYF. Here the CDR3 DNA reads TGTGCCAGCAGCTTGGGTCTTAGCGGGGCCCAAGAGACCCAGTACTTC.

V usage is TRBV6-4 and J usage is TRBJ2-1, with TRBD2 matching 9 bases. The germline gives CDR1 MRHNA, CDR2 SNTAGT. This CDR3 region has 13 residues. Trimming at V came to 4 bases and at J to 12 bases, leaving 7 bases not matched to a gene. The CDR3 reads CASSALREGRQFF. For the CDR3, the DNA is TGTGCCAGCAGTGCCCTGCGGGAGGGGCGGCAGTTCTTC.

The CDR3 region has the DNA TGTGCCAGCAGCCGCCGGGGGACGGACACTGAAGCTTTCTTT. It translates to CASSRRGTDTEAFF. This chain connects TRBV5-8 to TRBJ1-1; maybe TRBD1 (5 bases). CDR1 and CDR2 from the germline V gene are SGHTS and YDEGEE. The germline V and J ends were trimmed by 4 bases and 3 bases, with 13 bases remaining between them. The CDR3 loop spans 14 amino acids.